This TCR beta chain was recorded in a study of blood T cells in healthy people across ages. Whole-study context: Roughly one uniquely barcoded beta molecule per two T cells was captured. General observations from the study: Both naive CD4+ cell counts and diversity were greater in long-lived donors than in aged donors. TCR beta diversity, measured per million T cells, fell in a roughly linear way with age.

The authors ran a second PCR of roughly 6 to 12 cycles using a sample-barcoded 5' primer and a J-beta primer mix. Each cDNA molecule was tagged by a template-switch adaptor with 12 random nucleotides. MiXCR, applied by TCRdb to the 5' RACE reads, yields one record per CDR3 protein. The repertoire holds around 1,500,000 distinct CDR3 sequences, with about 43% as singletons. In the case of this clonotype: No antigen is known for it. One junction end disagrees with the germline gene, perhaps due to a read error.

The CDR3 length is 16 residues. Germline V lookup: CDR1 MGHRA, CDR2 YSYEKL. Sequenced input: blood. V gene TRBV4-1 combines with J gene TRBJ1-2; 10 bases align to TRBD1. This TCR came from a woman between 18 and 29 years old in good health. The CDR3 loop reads CASSQALGQGLYGCTF. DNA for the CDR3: TGCGCCAGCAGCCAAGCTTTGGGACAGGGGCTGTATGGCTGCACCTTC.